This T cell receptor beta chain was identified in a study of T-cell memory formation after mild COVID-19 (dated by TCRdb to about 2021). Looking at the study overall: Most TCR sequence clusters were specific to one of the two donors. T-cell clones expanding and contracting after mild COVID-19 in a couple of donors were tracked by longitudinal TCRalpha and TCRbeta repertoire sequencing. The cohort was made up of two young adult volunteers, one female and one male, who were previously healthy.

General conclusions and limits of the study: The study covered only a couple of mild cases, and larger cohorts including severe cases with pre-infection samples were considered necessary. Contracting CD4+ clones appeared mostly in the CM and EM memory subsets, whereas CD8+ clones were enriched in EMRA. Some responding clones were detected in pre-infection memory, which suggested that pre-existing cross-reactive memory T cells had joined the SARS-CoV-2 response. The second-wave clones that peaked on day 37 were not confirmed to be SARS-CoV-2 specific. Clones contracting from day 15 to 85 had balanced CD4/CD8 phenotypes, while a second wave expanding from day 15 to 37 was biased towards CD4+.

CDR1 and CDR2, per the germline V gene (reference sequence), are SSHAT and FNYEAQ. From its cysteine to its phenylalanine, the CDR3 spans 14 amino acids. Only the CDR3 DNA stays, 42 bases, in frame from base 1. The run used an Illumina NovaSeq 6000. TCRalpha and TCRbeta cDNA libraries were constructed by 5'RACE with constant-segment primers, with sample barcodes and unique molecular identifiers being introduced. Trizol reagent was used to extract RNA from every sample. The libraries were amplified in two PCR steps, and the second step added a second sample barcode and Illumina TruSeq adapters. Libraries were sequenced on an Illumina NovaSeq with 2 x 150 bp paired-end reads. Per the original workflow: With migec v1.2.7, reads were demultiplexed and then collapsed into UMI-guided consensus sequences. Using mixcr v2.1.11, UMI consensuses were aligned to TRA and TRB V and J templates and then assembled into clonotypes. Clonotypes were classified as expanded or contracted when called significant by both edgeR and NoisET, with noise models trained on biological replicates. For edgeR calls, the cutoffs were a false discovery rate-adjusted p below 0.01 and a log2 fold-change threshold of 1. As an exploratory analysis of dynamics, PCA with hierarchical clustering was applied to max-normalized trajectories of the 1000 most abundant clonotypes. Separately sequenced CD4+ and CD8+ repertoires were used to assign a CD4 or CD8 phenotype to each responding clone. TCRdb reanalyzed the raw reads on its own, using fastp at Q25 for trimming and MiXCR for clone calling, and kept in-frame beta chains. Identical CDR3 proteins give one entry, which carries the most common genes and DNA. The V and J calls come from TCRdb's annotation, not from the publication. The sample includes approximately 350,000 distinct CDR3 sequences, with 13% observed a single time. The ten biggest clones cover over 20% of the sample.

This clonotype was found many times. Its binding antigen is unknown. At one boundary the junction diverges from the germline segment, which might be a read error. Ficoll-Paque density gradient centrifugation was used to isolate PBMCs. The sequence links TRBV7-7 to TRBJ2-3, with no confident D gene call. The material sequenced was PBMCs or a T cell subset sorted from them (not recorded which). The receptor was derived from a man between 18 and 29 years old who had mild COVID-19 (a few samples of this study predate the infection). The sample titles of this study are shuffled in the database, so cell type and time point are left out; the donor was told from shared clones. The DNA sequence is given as TGTGCTAGCAGCTTAGCACACGGAACTGATACGCAGTATTTT. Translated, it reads CASSLAHGTDTQYF.